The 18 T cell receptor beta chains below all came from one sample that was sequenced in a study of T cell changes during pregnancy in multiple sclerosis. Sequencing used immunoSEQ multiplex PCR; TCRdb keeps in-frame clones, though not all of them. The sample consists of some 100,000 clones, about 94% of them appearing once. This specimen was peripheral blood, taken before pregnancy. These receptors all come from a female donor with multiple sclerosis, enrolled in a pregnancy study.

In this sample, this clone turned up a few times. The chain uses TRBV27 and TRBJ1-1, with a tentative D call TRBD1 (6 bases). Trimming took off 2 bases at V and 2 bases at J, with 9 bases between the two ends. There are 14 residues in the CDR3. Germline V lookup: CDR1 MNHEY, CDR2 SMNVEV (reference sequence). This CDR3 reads CASSLGGANTEAFF. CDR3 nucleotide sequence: TGTGCCAGCAGTTTAGGGGGCGCCAACACTGAAGCTTTCTTT.

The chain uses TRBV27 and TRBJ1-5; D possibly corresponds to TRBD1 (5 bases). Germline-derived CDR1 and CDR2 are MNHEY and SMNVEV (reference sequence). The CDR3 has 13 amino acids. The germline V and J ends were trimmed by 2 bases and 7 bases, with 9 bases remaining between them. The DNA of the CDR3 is TGTGCCAGCAGTTTAGGGGCATACCAGCCCCAGCATTTT. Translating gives CASSLGAYQPQHF.

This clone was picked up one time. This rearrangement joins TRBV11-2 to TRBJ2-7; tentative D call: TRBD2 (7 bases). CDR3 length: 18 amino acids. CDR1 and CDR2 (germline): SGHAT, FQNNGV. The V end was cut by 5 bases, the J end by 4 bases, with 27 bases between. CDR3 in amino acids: CASSPRGAPLGKLYEQYF. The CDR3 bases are TGTGCCAGCAGCCCTCGGGGGGCCCCGTTGGGAAAGTTGTACGAGCAGTACTTC.

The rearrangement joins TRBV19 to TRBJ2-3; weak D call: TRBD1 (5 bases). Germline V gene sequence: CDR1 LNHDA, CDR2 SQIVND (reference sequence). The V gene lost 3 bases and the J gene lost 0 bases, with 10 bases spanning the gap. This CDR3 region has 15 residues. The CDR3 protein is CASSIQGASTDTQYF. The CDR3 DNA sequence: TGTGCCAGTAGTATTCAAGGGGCTAGCACAGATACGCAGTATTTT. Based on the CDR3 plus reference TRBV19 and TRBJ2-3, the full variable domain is DGGITQSPKYLFRKEGQNVTLSCEQNLNHDAMYWYRQDPGQGLRLIYYSQIVNDFQKGDIAEGYSVSREKKESFPLTVTSAQKNPTAFYLCASSIQGASTDTQYFGPGTRLTVL.

The CDR3 spells CASSLFSPDSPNQPQHF. The CDR3 DNA reads TGTGCCAGCAGCTTATTTTCCCCTGATAGTCCCAATCAGCCCCAGCATTTT. This rearrangement joins TRBV5-6 to TRBJ1-5; D is undetermined. The length of the CDR3 is 17 residues. Germline loops: CDR1 SGHDT, CDR2 YYEEEE. The V end was cut by 2 bases, the J end by 3 bases, with 18 bases between.

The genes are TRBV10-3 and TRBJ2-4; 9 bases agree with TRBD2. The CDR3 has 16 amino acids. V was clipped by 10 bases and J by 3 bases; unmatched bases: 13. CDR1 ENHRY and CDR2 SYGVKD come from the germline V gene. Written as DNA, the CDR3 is TGTGCCAGCAGGGACGGACTAGCGACGTACAAAAACATTCAGTACTTC. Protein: CASRDGLATYKNIQYF.

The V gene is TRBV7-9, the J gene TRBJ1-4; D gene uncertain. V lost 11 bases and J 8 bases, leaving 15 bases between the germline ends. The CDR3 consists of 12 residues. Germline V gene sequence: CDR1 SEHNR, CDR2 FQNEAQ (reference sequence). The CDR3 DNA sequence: TGTGCCTTCCCGGGAGGAGGCGAAAAACTGTTTTTT. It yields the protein CAFPGGGEKLFF.

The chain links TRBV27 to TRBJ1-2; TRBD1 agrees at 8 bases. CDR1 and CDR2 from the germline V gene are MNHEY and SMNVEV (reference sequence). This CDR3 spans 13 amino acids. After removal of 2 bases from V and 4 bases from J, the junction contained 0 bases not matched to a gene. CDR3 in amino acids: CASSLTGGYGYTF. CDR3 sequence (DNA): TGTGCCAGCAGTTTAACAGGGGGCTATGGCTACACCTTC.

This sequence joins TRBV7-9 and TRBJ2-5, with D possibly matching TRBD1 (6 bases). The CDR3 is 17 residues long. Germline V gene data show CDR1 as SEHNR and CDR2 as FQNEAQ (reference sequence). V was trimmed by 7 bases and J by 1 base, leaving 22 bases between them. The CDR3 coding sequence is TGTGCCAGCACCATCCCAGGGTGGGGACACCTCCAAGAGACCCAGTACTTC. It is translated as CASTIPGWGHLQETQYF. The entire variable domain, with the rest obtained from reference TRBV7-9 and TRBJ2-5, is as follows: DTGVSQNPRHKITKRGQNVTFRCDPISEHNRLYWYRQTLGQGPEFLTYFQNEAQLEKSRLLSDRFSAERPKGSFSTLEIQRTEQGDSAMYLCASTIPGWGHLQETQYFGPGTRLLVL.

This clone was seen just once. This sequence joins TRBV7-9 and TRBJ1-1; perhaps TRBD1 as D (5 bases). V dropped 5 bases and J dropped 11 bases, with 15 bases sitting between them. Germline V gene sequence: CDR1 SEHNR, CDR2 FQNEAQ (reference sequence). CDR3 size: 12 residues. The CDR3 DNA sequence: TGTGCCAGCAGCGACAGTGGCAGTCTCGCTTTCTTT. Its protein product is CASSDSGSLAFF.

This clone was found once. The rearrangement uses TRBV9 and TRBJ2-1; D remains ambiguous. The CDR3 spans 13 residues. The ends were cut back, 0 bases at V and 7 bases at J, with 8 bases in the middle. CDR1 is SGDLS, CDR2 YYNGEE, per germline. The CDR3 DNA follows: TGTGCCAGCAGCGTAGAGCATGAAAATGAGCAGTTCTTC. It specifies CASSVEHENEQFF.

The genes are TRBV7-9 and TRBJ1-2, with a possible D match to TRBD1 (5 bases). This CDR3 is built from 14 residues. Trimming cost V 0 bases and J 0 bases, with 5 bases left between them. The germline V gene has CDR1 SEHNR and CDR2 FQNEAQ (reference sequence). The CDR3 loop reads CASSLAGANYGYTF. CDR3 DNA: TGTGCCAGCAGCTTAGCAGGGGCTAACTATGGCTACACCTTC.

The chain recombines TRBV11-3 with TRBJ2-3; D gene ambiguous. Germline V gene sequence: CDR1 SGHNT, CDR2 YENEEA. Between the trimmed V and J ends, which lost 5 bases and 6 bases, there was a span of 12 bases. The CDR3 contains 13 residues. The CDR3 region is CASSTRPGDTQYF. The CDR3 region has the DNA TGTGCCAGCAGCACCCGACCCGGGGATACGCAGTATTTT.

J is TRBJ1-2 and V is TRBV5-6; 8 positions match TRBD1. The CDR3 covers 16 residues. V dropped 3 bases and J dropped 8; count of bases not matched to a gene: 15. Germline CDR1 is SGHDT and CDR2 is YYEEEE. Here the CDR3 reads CASSSGPGGDVDGYTF. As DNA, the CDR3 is TGTGCCAGCAGCTCTGGCCCAGGGGGCGACGTGGACGGCTACACCTTC. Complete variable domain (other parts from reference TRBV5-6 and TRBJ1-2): DAGVTQSPTHLIKTRGQQVTLRCSPKSGHDTVSWYQQALGQGPQFIFQYYEEEERQRGNFPDRFSGHQFPNYSSELNVNALLLGDSALYLCASSSGPGGDVDGYTFGSGTRLTVV.

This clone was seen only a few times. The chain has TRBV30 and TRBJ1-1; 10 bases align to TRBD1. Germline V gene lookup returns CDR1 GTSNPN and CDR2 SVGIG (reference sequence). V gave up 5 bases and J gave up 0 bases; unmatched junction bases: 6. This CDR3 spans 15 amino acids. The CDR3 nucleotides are TGTGCCTGGTCGGGACAGGGGAACATGAACACTGAAGCTTTCTTT. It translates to CAWSGQGNMNTEAFF.

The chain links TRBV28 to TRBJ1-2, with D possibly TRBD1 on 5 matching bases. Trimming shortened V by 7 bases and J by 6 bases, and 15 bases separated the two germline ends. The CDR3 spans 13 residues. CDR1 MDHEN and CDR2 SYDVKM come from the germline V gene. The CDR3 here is CASTPGGENGYTF. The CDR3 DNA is TGTGCCAGCACCCCAGGAGGGGAAAATGGCTACACCTTC.

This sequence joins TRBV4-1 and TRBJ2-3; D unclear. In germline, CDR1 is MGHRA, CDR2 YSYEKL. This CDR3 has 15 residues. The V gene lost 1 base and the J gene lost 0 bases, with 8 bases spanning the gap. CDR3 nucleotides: TGCGCCAGCAGCCAAGTAGCACTCAGCACAGATACGCAGTATTTT. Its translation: CASSQVALSTDTQYF.

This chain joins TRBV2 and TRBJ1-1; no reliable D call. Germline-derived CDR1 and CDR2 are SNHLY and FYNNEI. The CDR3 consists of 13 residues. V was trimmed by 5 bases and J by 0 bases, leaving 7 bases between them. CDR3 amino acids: CASSTGMNTEAFF. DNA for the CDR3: TGTGCCAGCAGTACGGGTATGAACACTGAAGCTTTCTTT.